What follows describes a single TCR beta chain. The sample is drawn from a study of blood T cell repertoires in COVID-19. Study background: Acute-phase and convalescent COVID-19 samples originated in the United States, Italy and Spain.

Generated by immunoSEQ multiplex PCR, the TCRdb table keeps only in-frame clones and is missing some. The sample includes 50,000 or so clones, approximately 83% of them seen just once. The V gene end was trimmed by 3 bases and the J gene end by 7 bases; junction bases not matched to a gene: 7. The CDR3 loop spans 15 amino acids. Germline CDR1 LNHDA, CDR2 SQIVND (reference sequence). The rearrangement joins TRBV19 to TRBJ1-5; TRBD1 matches 9 bases. The TCR comes from a man in his forties with acute or convalescent COVID-19. Specimen: peripheral blood. In DNA, the CDR3 is TGTGCCAGTAGTATGGGGGACAGGGAGACCCAGCCCCAGCATTTT. It specifies CASSMGDRETQPQHF.